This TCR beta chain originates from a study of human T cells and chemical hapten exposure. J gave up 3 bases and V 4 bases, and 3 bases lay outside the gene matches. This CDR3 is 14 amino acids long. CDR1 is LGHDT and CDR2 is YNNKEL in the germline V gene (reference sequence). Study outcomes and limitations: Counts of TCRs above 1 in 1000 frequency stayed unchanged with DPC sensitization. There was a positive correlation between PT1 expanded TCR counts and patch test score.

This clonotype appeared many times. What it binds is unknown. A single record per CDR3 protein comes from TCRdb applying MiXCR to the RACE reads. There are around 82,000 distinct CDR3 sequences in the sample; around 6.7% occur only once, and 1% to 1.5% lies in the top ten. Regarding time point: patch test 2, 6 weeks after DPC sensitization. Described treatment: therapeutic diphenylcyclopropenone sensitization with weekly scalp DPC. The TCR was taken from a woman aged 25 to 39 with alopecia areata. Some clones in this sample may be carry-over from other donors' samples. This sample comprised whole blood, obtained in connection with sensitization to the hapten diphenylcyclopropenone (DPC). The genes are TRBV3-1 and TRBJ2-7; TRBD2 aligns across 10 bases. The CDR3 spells CASSPRTSGYEQYF. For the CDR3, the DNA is TGTGCCAGCAGCCCCCGGACTAGCGGCTACGAGCAGTACTTC.